The next 7 T cell receptor beta chains were all read from a single sample in a study of cytomegalovirus exposure and HLA in healthy donors. The PCR contained 60 Vbeta and 13 Jbeta primers. Using immunoSEQ multiplex PCR, the repertoire was profiled, and TCRdb retains in-frame clones only, with some absent. The table has some 130,000 clones, 8.9% seen once; the top ten hold roughly 6.4%. Sequences were obtained from PBMCs. The receptor set was obtained from a woman aged 40 to 50 in good health and CMV-seropositive.

This clone was counted between two and nine times. The chain uses TRBV7-8 and TRBJ1-6; D gene ambiguous. The germline V gene encodes CDR1 SGHVS and CDR2 FQNEAQ. Trimming took off 7 bases at V and 10 bases at J, with 23 bases between the two ends. The CDR3 contains 16 residues. The CDR3 sequence: CASTELAGPPSSPLHF. CDR3 sequence (DNA): TGTGCCAGCACCGAATTAGCCGGCCCCCCATCCTCACCCCTCCACTTT.

This clone occurred a few times. J is TRBJ1-2 and V is TRBV9; D call uncertain. Trimming cost V 4 bases and J 3 bases, with 13 bases left between them. The CDR3 covers 14 residues. CDR1 is SGDLS and CDR2 is YYNGEE in the germline V gene. The CDR3 bases are TGTGCCAGCAGCCCATCTGTGGGAGACTATGGCTACACCTTC. This gives the protein CASSPSVGDYGYTF.

The chain employs TRBV5-6 and TRBJ2-7, with 9 bases aligning to TRBD1. This CDR3 comprises 15 residues. The ends lost 4 bases at V and 3 bases at J; junction bases unmatched: 8. The germline CDR1 and CDR2 sequences are SGHDT and YYEEEE. In DNA form, the CDR3 reads TGTGCCAGCAGCGGTACAGGGGGCGGAAACTACGAGCAGTACTTC. Protein product: CASSGTGGGNYEQYF.

This clone turned up a few times. This chain joins TRBV18 and TRBJ1-3, with a possible D match to TRBD1 (6 bases). V dropped 3 bases and J dropped 4 bases, with 10 bases sitting between them. Germline lookup yields CDR1 KGHSH and CDR2 LQKENI. The CDR3 runs 14 residues. The CDR3 DNA follows: TGTGCCAGCTCACCGTCTGACAGGGGAAACACCATATATTTT. This codes for CASSPSDRGNTIYF.

V usage is TRBV5-1 and J usage is TRBJ2-1, with D possibly matching TRBD1 (6 bases). The CDR3 spans 19 residues. Trimming took off 1 base at V and 4 bases at J, with 24 bases between the two ends. From germline, CDR1 is SGHRS and CDR2 YFSETQ. CDR3 amino acids: CASSLPSGGEGSVYNEQFF. DNA for the CDR3: TGCGCCAGCAGCTTGCCGTCTGGGGGCGAGGGATCTGTGTACAATGAGCAGTTCTTC.

Only a few counts were recorded for this clone. The sample contains more than one DNA sequence encoding this CDR3. The chain joins TRBV2 to TRBJ2-2; D gene unclear. V gave up 5 bases and J gave up 4 bases, with 5 bases separating them. The V gene's germline CDR1 is SNHLY and CDR2 FYNNEI. The CDR3 length is 12 residues. For the CDR3, the DNA is TGTGCCAGCAGTTTAGCCACCGGGGAGCTGTTTTTT. Encoded protein: CASSLATGELFF.

The chain links TRBV7-2 to TRBJ2-2; 9 bases fit TRBD2. This CDR3 is built from 19 residues. V was pared by 6 bases and J by 2 bases, with 16 bases of the junction left unmatched. Germline assignment: CDR1 SGHTA and CDR2 FQGNSA. The CDR3, as DNA: TGTGCCAGCAGGCGCCTAGCGGGGTCCCCTCATACTAACACCGGGGAGCTGTTTTTT. Amino acid sequence: CASRRLAGSPHTNTGELFF.